This TCR beta chain was identified during a study of blood T cell repertoires in COVID-19. Sequenced by immunoSEQ multiplex PCR; TCRdb stores in-frame clones only, minus some. The sample shows roughly 70,000 clones, 88% of them seen only once. Germline CDR1 and CDR2: LNHNV and YYDKDF (reference sequence). The trim removed 1 base at V and 3 bases at J, leaving 14 bases unmatched. The CDR3 is made up of 18 amino acids. The clonotype originates from a human donor in a cohort sampled during active COVID-19. The sample consisted of peripheral blood. The V call is TRBV15, the J call TRBJ2-5; TRBD1 aligns across 7 bases. The CDR3 nucleotides are TGTGCCACCAGCAGAGGCTCCGATCGACAGGGCGGAGAAGAGACCCAGTACTTC. It yields the protein CATSRGSDRQGGEETQYF.